This TCR beta chain was captured by sequencing in a study of persistence of HIV-infected CD4 T cells. Cells were stimulated nonspecifically with anti-CD3/anti-CD28 magnetic beads. Sorting selected CD4+ T cells upregulating both CD40 ligand and CD69. Donors were HIV-1-infected adults who began suppressive ART during chronic infection. Donors had undetectable plasma HIV-1 RNA, under 50 copies/mL, for 4+ years. CD8-depleted PBMCs were stimulated around 17 hours with anti-CD28/CD49d costimulation, CD40-blocking antibody and enfuvirtide. This was the immunoSEQ version 4 assay in survey mode. The protocol was immunoSEQ multiplex PCR, while the TCRdb copy is restricted to in-frame clones and leaves out a portion. This table has 40,000 to 45,000 clones, 90% to 95% appearing once. Germline assignment: CDR1 SGHTA and CDR2 FQGNSA. This CDR3 is 15 amino acids long. V was shortened by 3 bases and J by 7 bases, with 15 bases between the two germline ends.

This clone was recorded once. The antigen is unknown. Study-wide points: CMV- and Gag-responding cells had lower TCRbeta richness than CD3/CD28-responding cells.

This chain joins TRBV7-2 and TRBJ1-4; D is ambiguous. The sequence came from an adult man with HIV who was CMV-seropositive. The input for sequencing was CD4+ T cells sorted from PBMCs after 18-hour stimulation, taken from a patient who received antiretroviral therapy. DNA of the CDR3: TGTGCCAGCAGCTTTGCCGTGATTGGTGTTGAAAAACTGTTTTTT. It translates to CASSFAVIGVEKLFF.